A single sample is the source of the 31 T cell receptor beta chains below, sequenced in a study of T-cell memory formation after mild COVID-19. MiXCR was run by TCRdb on the 5' RACE reads, yielding one entry per CDR3 protein. The repertoire has 250,000 to 300,000 distinct CDR3 sequences, about a sixth of them found once; the top ten carry around 23%. The sequencing sample was made of PBMCs or a T cell subset sorted from them (not recorded which). The source is a man younger than 30 who had mild COVID-19 (a few samples of this study predate the infection). Cell type and time point are not known.

There are many counts of this clonotype. The CDR3 sequence is CASTFSRTNYEQYF. For the CDR3, the DNA is TGTGCCAGCACCTTCTCCAGGACTAACTACGAGCAGTACTTC. This chain joins TRBV7-2 and TRBJ2-7; D perhaps matches TRBD2 (6 bases). There are 14 residues in the CDR3. V lost 7 bases and J 3 bases, leaving 16 bases between the germline ends. Germline CDR1 reads SGHTA; CDR2 reads FQGNSA.

This clonotype was seen only a few times. The V call is TRBV7-2, the J call TRBJ2-7; TRBD1 aligns across 8 bases. From germline, CDR1 is SGHTA and CDR2 FQGNSA. The CDR3 consists of 14 residues. Trimming took 1 base from V and 3 from J; bases not matched to a gene: 2. The CDR3, as DNA: TGTGCCAGCAGCTTAGTACAGGGGGTCTACGAGCAGTACTTC. Translating it yields CASSLVQGVYEQYF.

The rearrangement uses TRBV6-2 or TRBV6-3 and TRBJ2-1; D gene ambiguous. The length of the CDR3 is 12 residues. Germline V gene sequence: CDR1 MNHEY, CDR2 SVGEGT. The V and J ends lost 7 bases and 9 bases respectively, with 13 bases between them. The CDR3 loop is CASTPNPLEQFF. DNA for the CDR3: TGTGCCAGCACCCCCAACCCCCTTGAGCAGTTCTTC.

The V call is TRBV23-1, the J call TRBJ2-1, with D possibly matching TRBD2 (5 bases). TRBV23-1 is assigned to the ORF class and has an uncertain function. The CDR3 runs to 17 residues. Trimming took 3 bases from V and 5 from J, leaving 20 bases between them. The CDR3, as DNA: TGCGCCAGCAGTCATATTTCGGGGTTCGGAGAGAACAATGAGCAGTTCTTC. Translation gives CASSHISGFGENNEQFF.

This clonotype occurred a few times. The chain has TRBV20-1 and TRBJ2-7; D is unclear. The CDR3 covers 14 residues. The V gene's germline CDR1 is DFQATT and CDR2 SNEGSKA (reference sequence). The V end lost 0 bases, the J end lost 2 bases, and 11 bases lay between the germline ends. For the CDR3, the DNA is TGCAGTGCTAGAGATCTTAAGGGCACCTACGAGCAGTACTTC. It codes for CSARDLKGTYEQYF.

Many counts were recorded for this clonotype. The rearrangement uses TRBV28 and TRBJ1-5; D is undetermined. The CDR3 consists of 12 residues. V was shortened by 3 bases and J by 7 bases, with 7 bases between the two germline ends. Germline-derived CDR1 and CDR2 are MDHEN and SYDVKM. The CDR3 loop is CASSFSGQPQHF. In DNA form, the CDR3 reads TGTGCCAGCAGTTTCTCCGGGCAGCCCCAGCATTTT.

This clonotype was seen many times. The rearrangement joins TRBV9 to TRBJ2-5, with a possible D match to TRBD2 (5 bases). With 1 base removed from V and 5 bases from J, the gap between germline ends came to 6 bases. The V gene's germline CDR1 is SGDLS and CDR2 YYNGEE. The CDR3 is made up of 12 amino acids. The DNA for the CDR3 is TGTGCCAGCAGCGTAAGAGGGGAGACCCAGTACTTC. Amino acid sequence: CASSVRGETQYF.

The table lists this clonotype with a few counts. The rearrangement links TRBV11-2 to TRBJ2-1, with a tentative D call TRBD1 (6 bases). This CDR3 is built from 15 residues. Germline V lookup: CDR1 SGHAT, CDR2 FQNNGV. V was clipped by 5 bases and J by 2 bases, with 13 bases between them. The CDR3 DNA is TGTGCCAGCAGCCGCCGACAGGTGGCCTACAATGAGCAGTTCTTC. Translating it yields CASSRRQVAYNEQFF.

The CDR3 coding sequence is TGTGCCAGCAGCAAGGACGGTTCCCTCTACGAGCAGTACGTC. It codes for CASSKDGSLYEQYV. V is TRBV6-5 and J is TRBJ2-7; no clear D. Trimming removed 6 bases from V and 3 bases from J, with 15 bases in between. The CDR3 has 14 amino acids. Germline V gene lookup returns CDR1 MNHEY and CDR2 SVGAGI.

Many counts were recorded for this clonotype. The J gene is TRBJ2-7, the V gene TRBV7-2; 7 bases map to TRBD2. With 2 bases clipped from V and 4 bases from J, the junction kept 2 bases outside the gene matches. This CDR3 has 13 residues. Germline-derived CDR1 and CDR2 are SGHTA and FQGNSA. CDR3 nucleotide sequence: TGTGCCAGCAGCTTACAGCGGGGTTACGAGCAGTACTTC. Protein sequence: CASSLQRGYEQYF.

This chain connects TRBV12-3 or TRBV12-4 to TRBJ2-3, with 10 bases aligning to TRBD1. This CDR3 is 16 amino acids long. The V gene end was trimmed by 6 bases and the J gene end by 4 bases; junction bases not matched to a gene: 10. CDR3 amino acids: CASRRSGQGSADTQYF. The CDR3 coding sequence is TGTGCCAGCAGGCGGTCGGGACAGGGGTCGGCAGATACGCAGTATTTT.

This clonotype was seen more than once but under ten times. This chain uses TRBV7-2 with TRBJ2-1; TRBD2 aligns across 11 bases. Unmatched junction bases numbered 21, after V lost 5 bases and J lost 9 bases. The CDR3 is made up of 19 amino acids. Germline CDR1 reads SGHTA; CDR2 reads FQGNSA. The CDR3: CASSHPRTELAGASGEQFF. CDR3 sequence (DNA): TGTGCCAGCAGCCACCCCCGGACCGAACTAGCGGGGGCAAGCGGTGAGCAGTTCTTC.

The chain has TRBV7-9 and TRBJ2-1; 7 bases map to TRBD1. The J segment lost 10 bases and the V segment lost 3 bases, leaving 3 bases of the junction unmatched. Germline CDR1 is SEHNR and CDR2 is FQNEAQ (reference sequence). CDR3 size: 12 residues. The CDR3 sequence: CASSFGQAEQFF. CDR3 DNA: TGTGCCAGCAGCTTTGGACAGGCCGAGCAGTTCTTC.

The chain combines TRBV4-1 with TRBJ1-1; TRBD1 might be the D (6 bases). Trimming removed 3 bases at V and 0 bases at J, with 17 bases between. Germline CDR1 MGHRA, CDR2 YSYEKL. The CDR3 spans 17 residues. CDR3 amino acids: CASSHRDTAGMNTEAFF. The CDR3 nucleotides read TGCGCCAGCAGCCACCGGGACACTGCGGGGATGAACACTGAAGCTTTCTTT.

J is TRBJ1-2 and V is TRBV20-1; possibly TRBD1 for D (6 bases). V was cut by 8 bases and J by 4 bases, with 14 bases left in between. This CDR3 is built from 12 residues. Germline-derived CDR1 and CDR2 are DFQATT and SNEGSKA (reference sequence). Written as DNA, the CDR3 is TGCAGTTTACCGGACAGTCTCTATGGCTACACCTTC. It translates to CSLPDSLYGYTF.

The chain recombines TRBV25-1 with TRBJ2-5; TRBD1 is a possible D gene (6 bases). The CDR3 extends over 13 amino acids. Trimming pared 5 bases from V and 6 bases from J, leaving 13 bases between. Germline V lookup: CDR1 MGHDK, CDR2 SYGVNS. In DNA form, the CDR3 reads TGTGCCAGCAGTTTACAGGGCGTTCAGACCCAGTACTTC. Its protein product is CASSLQGVQTQYF.

The CDR3, as DNA: TGCGCCAGCAGCCTTAAGACAGGGGGGACCACTGAAGCTTTCTTT. It is translated as CASSLKTGGTTEAFF. V and J are TRBV4-1 and TRBJ1-1; 9 bases fit TRBD1. Germline V gives CDR1 MGHRA, CDR2 YSYEKL. The CDR3 contains 15 residues. Trimming at V came to 4 bases and at J to 4 bases, leaving 7 bases not matched to a gene.

The table lists this clonotype with a few counts. The CDR3 spells CASSEVPGGVQDTQYF. The CDR3, as DNA: TGTGCCAGCAGTGAAGTCCCAGGGGGCGTCCAGGATACGCAGTATTTT. V is TRBV2 and J is TRBJ2-3; 8 bases are a match to TRBD1. Germline assignment: CDR1 SNHLY and CDR2 FYNNEI. The CDR3 spans 16 residues. V gave up 1 base and J gave up 6 bases; unmatched junction bases: 9.

This clonotype came up a few times. This chain connects TRBV6-6 to TRBJ1-1, with a possible D match to TRBD1 (6 bases). This CDR3 has 16 amino acids. From germline, CDR1 is MNHNY and CDR2 SVGAGI (reference sequence). The V gene lost 0 bases and the J gene lost 1 base, with 12 bases spanning the gap. CDR3 sequence reads: CASSYSYRAGNTEAFF. CDR3 sequence (DNA): TGTGCCAGCAGTTACTCGTACAGGGCTGGGAACACTGAAGCTTTCTTT.

This clonotype has a count of ten or more. The chain has TRBV2 and TRBJ1-1; D is uncertain. Germline V CDR1 and CDR2: SNHLY, FYNNEI. The CDR3 spans 14 residues. V lost 5 bases and J lost 4, with 14 bases in between. The CDR3 spells CASSLSTEGTEAFF. In nucleotides, the CDR3 is TGTGCCAGCAGTCTATCCACGGAGGGCACTGAAGCTTTCTTT.

The chain is built from TRBV12-3 or TRBV12-4 and TRBJ2-7, with 9 bases identical to TRBD1. The CDR3 contains 14 residues. V was pared by 3 bases and J by 4 bases, with 4 bases of the junction left unmatched. DNA of the CDR3: TGTGCCAGCAGTTTTGGGACAGGGACATACGAGCAGTACTTC. This translates into CASSFGTGTYEQYF.

This clonotype was seen a few times. The chain carries TRBV28 and TRBJ1-1; maybe TRBD1 (5 bases). Germline V gene sequence: CDR1 MDHEN, CDR2 SYDVKM. Trimming shortened V by 11 bases and J by 1 base, and 8 bases separated the two germline ends. This CDR3 contains 11 residues. The CDR3 bases are TGTGCCGGGGCTGGGAACACTGAAGCTTTCTTT. This codes for CAGAGNTEAFF.

The chain recombines TRBV11-2 with TRBJ2-3, with D tentatively TRBD1 (6 bases). The CDR3 consists of 15 residues. V was pared by 5 bases and J by 2 bases, with 14 bases between. Per the germline V gene, CDR1 is SGHAT and CDR2 is FQNNGV. As DNA, the CDR3 is TGTGCCAGCAGCCACGTGGACAGCCTCACAGATACGCAGTATTTT. Translating gives CASSHVDSLTDTQYF.

This clonotype was seen a few times. The J gene is TRBJ2-7, the V gene TRBV20-1; D is undetermined. V was trimmed by 3 bases and J by 0 bases, leaving 9 bases between them. CDR1 and CDR2 (germline): DFQATT, SNEGSKA (reference sequence). This CDR3 comprises 13 residues. The CDR3 nucleotides read TGCAGTGCTAGTTTGTTTCCCTCCTACGAGCAGTACTTC. This encodes CSASLFPSYEQYF.

This clonotype appeared once. The genes are TRBV12-3 or TRBV12-4 and TRBJ1-1; perhaps TRBD1 as D (5 bases). Trimming shortened V by 5 bases and J by 8 bases, and 15 bases separated the two germline ends. This CDR3 comprises 13 residues. In DNA form, the CDR3 reads TGTGCCAGCAGTCGAATCGGGGCAGCAGAAGCTTTCTTT. Its protein product is CASSRIGAAEAFF.

The CDR3: CASSLTGVGVQFF. CDR3 bases: TGCGCCAGCAGCTTGACTGGGGTGGGGGTGCAGTTCTTC. V is TRBV5-1 and J is TRBJ2-1, with D perhaps assigned TRBD1 or TRBD2 (5 bases each). The germline V gene encodes CDR1 SGHRS and CDR2 YFSETQ. The ends were cut back, 1 base at V and 12 bases at J, with 14 bases in the middle. The CDR3 is made up of 13 amino acids. Complete variable domain (other parts from reference TRBV5-1 and TRBJ2-1): KAGVTQTPRYLIKTRGQQVTLSCSPISGHRSVSWYQQTPGQGLQFLFEYFSETQRNKGNFPGRFSGRQFSNSRSEMNVSTLELGDSALYLCASSLTGVGVQFFGPGTRLTVL.

This clonotype occurred a few times. This rearrangement joins TRBV7-2 to TRBJ2-1; D gene uncertain. The CDR3 covers 15 residues. V shed 2 bases and J shed 3 bases, with 11 bases lying between them. Germline V gene lookup returns CDR1 SGHTA and CDR2 FQGNSA. CDR3: CASSLPQTVYNEQFF. In nucleotides, the CDR3 is TGTGCCAGCAGCTTACCACAGACGGTCTACAATGAGCAGTTCTTC. Combining the CDR3 with reference TRBV7-2 and TRBJ2-1 gives the whole variable domain GAGVSQSPSNKVTEKGKDVELRCDPISGHTALYWYRQSLGQGLEFLIYFQGNSAPDKSGLPSDRFSAERTGGSVSTLTIQRTQQEDSAVYLCASSLPQTVYNEQFFGPGTRLTVL.

The table lists this clonotype with a few counts. The chain joins TRBV12-3 or TRBV12-4 to TRBJ2-1; maybe TRBD1 (6 bases). This CDR3 is 12 amino acids long. Trimming removed 8 bases from V and 2 bases from J, with 7 bases in between. The CDR3 is CASGTPYNEQFF. CDR3 nucleotides: TGTGCCAGCGGGACACCCTACAATGAGCAGTTCTTC.

This clonotype has a handful of counts. V is TRBV7-6 and J is TRBJ2-1, with a weak D call TRBD2 (5 bases). The V and J ends lost 2 bases and 7 bases respectively, with 15 bases between them. This CDR3 is built from 15 residues. Per the germline V gene, CDR1 is SGHVS and CDR2 is FNYEAQ. The CDR3 DNA reads as TGTGCCAGCAGCTTAAAGGTTTACCCGGGGAATGAGCAGTTCTTC. Its translation is CASSLKVYPGNEQFF. The whole variable domain, remainder taken from reference TRBV7-6 and TRBJ2-1, is GAGVSQSPRYKVTKRGQDVALRCDPISGHVSLYWYRQALGQGPEFLTYFNYEAQQDKSGLPNDRFSAERPEGSISTLTIQRTEQRDSAMYRCASSLKVYPGNEQFFGPGTRLTVL.

This chain links TRBV7-9 with TRBJ1-1; the D is unclear. CDR3 length: 12 residues. Germline V gene lookup returns CDR1 SEHNR and CDR2 FQNEAQ (reference sequence). The V gene lost 5 bases and the J gene lost 6 bases, with 10 bases spanning the gap. The CDR3: CASSKTRAEAFF. The CDR3 DNA reads TGTGCCAGCAGCAAGACTCGGGCTGAAGCTTTCTTT.

This clonotype was seen only a few times. This chain links TRBV6-2 or TRBV6-3 with TRBJ1-2; D not resolved. This CDR3 comprises 13 residues. CDR1 is MNHEY and CDR2 is SVGEGT in the germline V gene. V was clipped by 8 bases and J by 4 bases, with 14 bases between them. CDR3 in DNA: TGTGCCAGCGTTCCGAAACACACCTATGGCTACACCTTC. Protein product: CASVPKHTYGYTF.